The T cell receptor (beta chain) under discussion was sequenced for a study of OX40 agonist ivuxolimab in advanced cancers. Study-level background: Partial responses occurred in Three dose-escalation patients, one with hepatocellular carcinoma and two with cutaneous melanoma.

Study conclusions and caveats: Also showing low normalized T-cell clonal expansion were some of the nonresponders.

Cycle 7 day 1, cycle 4 day 1, and baseline were the timepoints at which blood was sampled. Data came from immunoSEQ multiplex PCR; TCRdb stores just in-frame clones and leaves some out. Counted here are about 10,000 clones, 86% occurring once; the ten biggest clones make up 13%. On this clone itself: What it binds is unknown.

This receptor was identified in an adult with an advanced solid tumor such as melanoma, head and neck, liver or kidney cancer. Sample: CD4+ or CD8+ T cells sorted from blood, taken in a trial of the OX40 agonist ivuxolimab.

CDR3 protein: CASSLGGPRGAFF. For the CDR3, the DNA is TGTGCCAGCAGCTTGGGGGGGCCGCGAGGGGCTTTCTTT. The chain links TRBV5-8 to TRBJ1-1, with D possibly matching TRBD1 (6 bases). CDR3 length: 13 residues. Looked up from germline, CDR1 is SGHTS and CDR2 is YDEGEE. Trimming shortened V by 0 bases and J by 11 bases, and 14 bases separated the two germline ends. Using reference TRBV5-8 and TRBJ1-1 for the parts outside the CDR3, the full variable domain is EAGVTQSPTHLIKTRGQQATLRCSPISGHTSVYWYQQALGLGLQFLLWYDEGEERNRGNFPPRFSGRQFPNYSSELNVNALELEDSALYLCASSLGGPRGAFFGQGTRLTVV.